These 4 T cell receptor beta chains were sequenced from one sample in a study of T cell repertoires in cytomegalovirus infection. No antigen has been assigned to these receptors. TCRdb recomputed calls from the reads with MiXCR, one row per CDR3 protein. The sample lists approximately 280,000 distinct CDR3 sequences, roughly 21% occurring once. The sample in question was cultured PBMCs, obtained from culture after CMV antigen stimulation. These TCRs come from a human donor in good health (CMV status not recorded). Some clones in this sample may be carry-over from other donors' samples.

At least ten counts were recorded for this clonotype. The rearrangement links TRBV7-2 to TRBJ2-3, with 7 bases that match TRBD2. This CDR3 contains 18 residues. The junction had 14 bases not matched to a gene; V was cut back by 5 bases and J by 0 bases. The germline CDR1 and CDR2 sequences are SGHTA and FQGNSA. This CDR3 is CASSPPLGGTKSTDTQYF. In DNA, the CDR3 is TGTGCCAGCAGCCCCCCCCTCGGCGGGACTAAAAGCACAGATACGCAGTATTTT.

The J gene is TRBJ1-2, the V gene TRBV7-2, with no clear D. Trimming removed 2 bases at V and 9 bases at J, with 10 bases between. This CDR3 comprises 12 residues. Germline values: CDR1 SGHTA, CDR2 FQGNSA. CDR3 nucleotides: TGTGCCAGCAGCTTACAGGCAGGAAGCTACACCTTC. Amino acid sequence: CASSLQAGSYTF.

Turning to this clonotype: A much bigger clone sits one base away, suggesting this may be a read error. This rearrangement joins TRBV7-6 to TRBJ1-2, with D unresolved. The CDR3 contains 14 residues. Germline V gene sequence: CDR1 SGHVS, CDR2 FNYEAQ. The CDR3 region has the DNA TGTGCCGGCAGCCCCCTGGGAAGCCTCGGGGGCTACACCTTC. It encodes CAGSPLGSLGGYTF.

The V call is TRBV27, the J call TRBJ1-6; D is uncertain. The germline CDR1 and CDR2 sequences are MNHEY and SMNVEV (reference sequence). V was pared by 3 bases and J by 4 bases, with 10 bases between. The CDR3 loop spans 15 amino acids. This chain's CDR3 is CASSLVPSYNSPLHF. The DNA for the CDR3 is TGTGCCAGCAGTTTGGTGCCATCGTATAATTCACCCCTCCACTTT.